One and the same sample provided the 3 T cell receptor beta chains below, sequenced in a study of Graves' ophthalmopathy and Graves' hyperthyroidism. Transcripts of RNA were the source for amplifying TCR beta CDR3 regions. HTBI primers were employed in first-round RT-PCR, then a second-round multiplex PCR followed. TCRdb re-derived calls from the multiplex PCR reads in MiXCR, one entry per CDR3 protein. The sample holds about 740,000 distinct CDR3 sequences, roughly 40% seen once. The source material was peripheral blood. The receptors come from an adult man with Graves' ophthalmopathy.

The chain carries TRBV29-1 and TRBJ1-1, with a tentative D call TRBD1 (5 bases). V lost 8 bases and J 0 bases, leaving 16 bases between the germline ends. Looked up from germline, CDR1 is SQVTM and CDR2 is ANQGSEA. The CDR3 extends over 14 amino acids. CDR3 DNA: TGCAGCCTTGGAGAGGGACGATTGAACACTGAAGCTTTCTTT. Translated: CSLGEGRLNTEAFF. Based on the CDR3 plus reference TRBV29-1 and TRBJ1-1, the full variable domain is SAVISQKPSRDICQRGTSLTIQCQVDSQVTMMFWYRQQPGQSLTLIATANQGSEATYESGFVIDKFPISRPNLTFSTLTVSNMSPEDSSIYLCSLGEGRLNTEAFFGQGTRLTVV.

This clonotype was detected ten times or more. The chain combines TRBV29-1 with TRBJ2-5; D is possibly TRBD1 or TRBD2 (6 bases each). There are 14 residues in the CDR3. Deletions cut 6 bases from V and 7 bases from J, with 21 bases between. Germline CDR1 reads SQVTM; CDR2 reads ANQGSEA. The CDR3, as DNA: TGCAGCGTCCGAGACGGGGGCCAGGCGAGGACCCAGTACTTC. Its translation is CSVRDGGQARTQYF.

This clonotype appeared many times. V is TRBV15 and J is TRBJ2-2; 8 bases line up with TRBD1. V was clipped by 6 bases and J by 7 bases; unmatched bases: 4. CDR3 length: 13 amino acids. Looked up from germline, CDR1 is LNHNV and CDR2 is YYDKDF (reference sequence). The CDR3 protein is CATSGRGHGELFF. The CDR3 DNA is TGTGCCACCAGTGGCAGGGGGCACGGGGAGCTGTTTTTT.